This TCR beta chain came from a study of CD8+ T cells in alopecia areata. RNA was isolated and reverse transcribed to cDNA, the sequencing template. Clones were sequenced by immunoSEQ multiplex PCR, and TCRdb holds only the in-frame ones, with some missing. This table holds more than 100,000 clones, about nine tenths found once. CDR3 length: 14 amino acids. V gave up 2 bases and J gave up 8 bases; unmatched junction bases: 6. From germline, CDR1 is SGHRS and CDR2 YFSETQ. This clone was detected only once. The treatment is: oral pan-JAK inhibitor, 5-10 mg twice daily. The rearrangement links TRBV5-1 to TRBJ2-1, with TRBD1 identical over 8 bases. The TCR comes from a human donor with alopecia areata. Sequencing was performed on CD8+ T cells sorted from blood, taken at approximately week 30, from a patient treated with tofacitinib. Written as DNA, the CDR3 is TGCGCCAGCAGCTTAGGACAGGGAGTGGATGAGCAGTTCTTC. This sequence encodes CASSLGQGVDEQFF.